The 2 T cell receptor beta chains below all came from one sample that was sequenced in a study of blood T cell repertoires in COVID-19. The method was immunoSEQ multiplex PCR; TCRdb's version includes in-frame clones alone and lacks a portion of them. The sample carries about 200,000 clones, about 88% recorded once. Sequenced sample: peripheral blood. The receptors stem from an elderly woman with acute or convalescent COVID-19.

The CDR3, as DNA: TGTGCCAGTAGTGGGAGCAGGGGGCTAGGAGAGACCCAGTACTTC. Protein: CASSGSRGLGETQYF. The J gene is TRBJ2-5, the V gene TRBV19; 8 nucleotides align to TRBD1. The CDR3 covers 15 residues. The ends lost 5 bases at V and 4 bases at J; junction bases unmatched: 9. Germline CDR1 is LNHDA and CDR2 is SQIVND (reference sequence).

The chain is built from TRBV10-3 and TRBJ2-3; 7 bases are a match to TRBD1. The V gene's germline CDR1 is ENHRY and CDR2 SYGVKD. The V segment lost 3 bases and the J segment 2 bases; nucleotides outside the gene matches: 5. The CDR3 has 15 residues. The CDR3 sequence: CAISEPGGATDTQYF. CDR3 DNA sequence: TGTGCCATCAGTGAACCAGGGGGAGCCACAGATACGCAGTATTTT.